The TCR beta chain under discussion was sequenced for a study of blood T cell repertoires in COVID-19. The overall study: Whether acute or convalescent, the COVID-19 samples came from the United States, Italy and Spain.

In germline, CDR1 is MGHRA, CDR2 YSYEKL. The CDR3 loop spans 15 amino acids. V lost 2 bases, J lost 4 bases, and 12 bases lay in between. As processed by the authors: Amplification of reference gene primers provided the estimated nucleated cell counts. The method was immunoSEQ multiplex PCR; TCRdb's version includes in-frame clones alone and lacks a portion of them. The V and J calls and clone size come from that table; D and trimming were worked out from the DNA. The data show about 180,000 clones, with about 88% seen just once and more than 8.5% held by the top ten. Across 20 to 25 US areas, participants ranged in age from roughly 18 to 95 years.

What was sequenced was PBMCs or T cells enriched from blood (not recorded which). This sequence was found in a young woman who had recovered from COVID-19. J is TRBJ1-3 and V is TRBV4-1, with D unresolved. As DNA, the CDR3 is TGCGCCAGCAGCCAATTATGGAGGGCCGGAAACACCATATATTTT. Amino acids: CASSQLWRAGNTIYF.